The present T cell receptor beta chain was sequenced within a study of identical twins. Findings and limits, study-wide: Weaker excess twin sharing was seen among beta out-of-frame sequences.

This clonotype was recorded at least ten times. Its antigen is undetermined. The V end was cut by 5 bases, the J end by 5 bases, with 11 bases between. This CDR3 region has 13 residues. Germline CDR1 and CDR2: MNHEY and SVGEGT. TCRdb reprocessed the 5' RACE reads via MiXCR and lists one record per CDR3 protein. This repertoire shows some 760,000 distinct CDR3 sequences, roughly 18% found once; its top ten account for approximately 14%. These data also featured in a second study, about T cells expressing NK-cell markers. This second report adds: Leadership of the CD3+CD56-NKG2C+ fraction also belonged to these clonotypes in several donors.

The material sequenced was PBMCs. The chain carries TRBV6-2 or TRBV6-3 and TRBJ2-3, with a tentative D call TRBD1 (5 bases). The TCR comes from a woman in her late teens or twenties in good health. The chain's CDR3 is CASSPQEKDTQYF. The CDR3 DNA reads as TGTGCCAGCAGTCCACAGGAAAAAGATACGCAGTATTTT.